This T cell receptor beta chain derives from a study of molecular identifiers for immune sequencing clone quantification. A note on this clonotype: Here the CDR3 omits its conserved ending phenylalanine or tryptophan, so a read error is the likely source.

Germline CDR1 and CDR2: LGHDT and YNNKEL (reference sequence). The CDR3 contains 15 residues. The V end lost 3 bases, the J end lost 4 bases, and 16 bases lay between the germline ends. RNA fractions of 10%, 30% or 50% and about 19,000 to 1,100,000 sorted cells were the source of naive CD8 libraries. MiXCR was run by TCRdb on the PCR reads, yielding one entry per CDR3 protein. The sample has roughly 50,000 distinct CDR3 sequences, around 34% seen once; the top ten hold 3.5% to 4%. The sample was naive CD8+ T cells from blood, with Jurkat cell RNA spiked in. Subset described: FACS-sorted CD8+CD4-CCR7+CD45RA+ naive T cells. This TCR was sampled from a human donor in good health. Some libraries in this study had Jurkat cell RNA spiked in. The chain links TRBV3-1 to TRBJ2-7; D is undetermined. This CDR3 is CASSHTRAVRYEQYY. The CDR3, as DNA: TGTGCCAGCAGCCACACAAGGGCCGTACGGTACGAGCAGTACTAC.